This is a list of T cell receptor beta chains from one sample in a study of T cell responses to AZD1222 COVID-19 vaccine. Only in-frame clones appear in the TCRdb table, and some are missing; sequencing was by immunoSEQ multiplex PCR. The profile shows 130,000 or so clones, 80% to 90% of them singletons. This sample comprised peripheral blood, obtained on day 0 of MenACWY control vaccination. The source of these receptors is an adult in good health. CDR3s include the opening cysteine and the closing phenylalanine or tryptophan. A D gene is named only where the DNA matches it firmly. Size values are once, few and many counts, or a class for expanded clones, and some rows have none.

J: TRBJ1-1; D: .; V: TRBV19; size: .; CDR3: CASKAQGAMNTEAFF; DNA: TGTGCCAGTAAGGCCCAGGGAGCAATGAACACTGAAGCTTTCTTT
J: TRBJ2-1; D: .; V: TRBV5-1; size: .; CDR3: CASSLVGSGNEQFF; DNA: TGCGCCAGCAGCTTGGTAGGATCGGGGAATGAGCAGTTCTTC
J: TRBJ2-3; D: .; V: TRBV12-3/TRBV12-4; size: .; CDR3: CASSPTTDTQYF; DNA: TGTGCCAGCAGTCCCACCACAGATACGCAGTATTTT
J: TRBJ2-1; D: TRBD2; V: TRBV9; size: .; CDR3: CASSATSGSSYNEQFF; DNA: TGTGCCAGCAGCGCTACTAGCGGGAGCTCCTACAATGAGCAGTTCTTC
J: TRBJ2-7; D: TRBD2; V: TRBV7-2; size: .; CDR3: CASSLQVTSGYEQYF; DNA: TGTGCCAGCAGCTTGCAGGTGACTAGCGGCTACGAGCAGTACTTC
J: TRBJ1-5; D: .; V: TRBV7-9; size: once; CDR3: CASSLGISGNLNQPQHF; DNA: TGTGCCAGCAGCTTAGGTATTTCTGGGAACCTCAATCAGCCCCAGCATTTT
J: TRBJ2-1; D: .; V: TRBV9; size: .; CDR3: CASSVAGNNEQFF; DNA: TGTGCCAGCAGCGTAGCTGGAAACAATGAGCAGTTCTTC
J: TRBJ2-7; D: .; V: TRBV11-2; size: .; CDR3: CASSLVSYEQYF; DNA: TGTGCCAGCAGCTTAGTCTCCTACGAGCAGTACTTC
J: TRBJ1-1; D: .; V: TRBV5-4; size: .; CDR3: CASRGGPGMNTEAFF; DNA: TGTGCCAGCAGAGGTGGGCCGGGAATGAACACTGAAGCTTTCTTT
J: TRBJ1-3; D: .; V: TRBV13; size: .; CDR3: CASSWGSRNTIYF; DNA: TGTGCCAGCAGCTGGGGAAGTCGAAACACCATATATTTT
J: TRBJ2-1; D: .; V: TRBV5-1; size: .; CDR3: CASSLAASSYNEQFF; DNA: TGCGCCAGCAGCTTGGCGGCTAGTTCCTACAATGAGCAGTTCTTC
J: TRBJ1-2; D: TRBD1; V: TRBV23-1; size: .; CDR3: CASSHLDRDRDYGYTF; DNA: TGCGCCAGCAGTCACCTCGACCGGGACAGAGACTATGGCTACACCTTC
J: TRBJ1-2; D: TRBD1; V: TRBV5-8; size: once; CDR3: CASSLTRTGGRFRYGYTF; DNA: TGTGCCAGCAGCTTGACCCGGACAGGGGGCAGGTTTCGCTATGGCTACACCTTC
J: TRBJ2-1; D: .; V: TRBV9; size: few; CDR3: CASSVGGDSYNEQFF; DNA: TGTGCCAGCAGCGTAGGAGGGGACTCCTACAATGAGCAGTTCTTC
J: TRBJ2-4; D: .; V: TRBV5-5; size: .; CDR3: CASSPLDRHQGGKNIQYF; DNA: TGTGCCAGCAGCCCGCTGGACCGTCATCAGGGGGGCAAAAACATTCAGTACTTC
J: TRBJ1-1; D: .; V: TRBV30; size: .; CDR3: CAWSDSRPEAFF; DNA: TGTGCCTGGAGTGACTCAAGACCCGAAGCTTTCTTT
J: TRBJ1-6; D: .; V: TRBV5-1; size: .; CDR3: CASSSGPGEHSPLHF; DNA: TGCGCCAGCAGCTCCGGACCGGGGGAGCATTCACCCCTCCACTTT
J: TRBJ1-2; D: .; V: TRBV9; size: .; CDR3: CASSVAQGPRSNYGYTF; DNA: TGTGCCAGCAGCGTAGCTCAGGGGCCACGGTCTAACTATGGCTACACCTTC
J: TRBJ2-2; D: .; V: TRBV3-1/TRBV3-2; size: .; CDR3: CASSQDSGGDGELFF; DNA: TGTGCCAGCAGCCAAGATTCCGGCGGAGACGGGGAGCTGTTTTTT
J: TRBJ1-4; D: .; V: TRBV5-1; size: .; CDR3: CASSFLGATNEKLFF; DNA: TGCGCCAGCAGCTTTCTGGGGGCCACTAATGAAAAACTGTTTTTT
J: TRBJ2-7; D: TRBD2; V: TRBV7-2; size: .; CDR3: CASSSSGYSYEQYF; DNA: TGTGCCAGCAGCAGTAGCGGGTATTCCTACGAGCAGTACTTC
J: TRBJ2-5; D: .; V: TRBV30; size: .; CDR3: CAWSVLGGETQYF; DNA: TGTGCCTGGAGTGTACTTGGCGGGGAGACCCAGTACTTC
J: TRBJ1-4; D: TRBD1; V: TRBV6-6; size: .; CDR3: CASRPQGAEKLFF; DNA: TGTGCCAGCAGACCACAGGGGGCGGAAAAACTGTTTTTT
J: TRBJ2-1; D: .; V: TRBV27; size: .; CDR3: CASSLSGAAMFNEQFF; DNA: TGTGCCAGCAGTTTATCAGGGGCTGCGATGTTCAATGAGCAGTTCTTC
J: TRBJ1-1; D: .; V: TRBV7-2; size: .; CDR3: CASSPRFGASGTEAFF; DNA: TGTGCCAGCAGCCCCCGTTTCGGGGCCTCGGGCACTGAAGCTTTCTTT
J: TRBJ1-2; D: .; V: TRBV25-1; size: .; CDR3: CATQQGANYGYTF; DNA: TGTGCCACCCAGCAGGGTGCTAACTATGGCTACACCTTC
J: TRBJ1-1; D: .; V: TRBV5-1; size: once; CDR3: CASSGARGWNTEAFF; DNA: TGCGCCAGCAGCGGGGCTAGAGGGTGGAACACTGAAGCTTTCTTT
J: TRBJ2-7; D: TRBD2; V: TRBV5-1; size: few; CDR3: CASSLEPLAGGPPEQYF; DNA: TGCGCCAGCAGCTTGGAACCACTAGCGGGAGGGCCCCCCGAGCAGTACTTC